The entry that follows covers one T cell receptor (beta chain) sequence. The antigen it recognizes is unknown. No much larger clone is present one base from it, and per-base qualities are unavailable. TCRbeta CDR3 regions were amplified from genomic DNA using the immunoSEQ Assay, a bias-controlled multiplex PCR. The authors' pipeline ran thus. The number of nucleated cells in each sample was estimated by amplification of reference gene primers within the assay. To quantify the absolute abundance of each unique TCRbeta CDR3 rearrangement, sequence reads were collapsed and filtered. For each sample, productive Simpson clonality was calculated as the square root of Simpson's diversity index across productive rearrangements. The clones in this table, taken by TCRdb from immuneACCESS, are in-frame only. Not every clone is retained; where verified, under half of the shortfall comes from an unresolved V gene, and the cause of the rest is unknown. V and J calls and clone size are given by that table; D and trimming were obtained from the DNA. The sample contains about 220,000 clones, approximately 86% of them found a single time. The ten largest make up roughly 14% of the sample.

The data belong to a study of blood T cell repertoires in COVID-19 (dated by TCRdb to about 2020). Regarding the complete study: Samples covering the acute and convalescent phases of COVID-19 were provided by collaborators in the United States, Italy and Spain. The repertoires were released in a freely available public database intended as a resource for research on the immune response to SARS-CoV-2. Nearly every sample came with metadata listing a de-identified subject ID, COVID-19 status, age in years and sex. Deeply sampled blood TCRbeta repertoires from subjects exposed to, actively infected with, or recovered from COVID-19 were included in the dataset. The prospective study material was composed of cDNA or gDNA derived from T cells, B-cell-depleted T cells, or PBMCs. Samples came from the ongoing ImmuneRACE study (first 160 participants) plus 1,254 subjects from 6 global collaborators. Where HLA class I and class II types were available, the types were taken from metadata supplied by the sample provider, not from assay-based typing.

The study at large found these results: Clinical and demographic metadata were provided uncurated, with the amount varying by source and participant.

As encoded in the germline V gene, CDR1 is SGHTA while CDR2 is FQGNSA. Spanning cysteine to phenylalanine, the CDR3 consists of 15 amino acids. Of the read, only the CDR3 DNA is kept; its 45 bases are in frame from base 1. A distance of 10 bases separates the germline ends of V and J, which lose 1 base and 0 bases respectively. Enrolling through a virtual design, the prospective study's participants ranged in age from about 18 to 89 years and lived across more than 20 United States geographic areas. Cohort assignment in the prospective study relied on participant-reported clinical history from a screening survey and a study questionnaire. In the prospective study, mobile phlebotomists collected whole blood, serum and a nasopharyngeal or oropharyngeal swab from each participant. Over a 2-month period, participants in the prospective study had the option of providing additional blood draws and questionnaires. Before DNA extraction, blood samples from the prospective study were shipped at room temperature or frozen.

Sequenced input: PBMCs or T cells enriched from blood (not recorded which). This clonotype was obtained from a woman between 45 and 60 years old with acute COVID-19. This sequence uses TRBV7-2 and TRBJ2-7; the D region possibly corresponds to TRBD2 (5 bases align). CDR3 reads: CASSLGTFGSYEQYF. The DNA sequence is as follows: TGTGCCAGCAGCTTAGGGACTTTCGGCTCCTACGAGCAGTACTTC.